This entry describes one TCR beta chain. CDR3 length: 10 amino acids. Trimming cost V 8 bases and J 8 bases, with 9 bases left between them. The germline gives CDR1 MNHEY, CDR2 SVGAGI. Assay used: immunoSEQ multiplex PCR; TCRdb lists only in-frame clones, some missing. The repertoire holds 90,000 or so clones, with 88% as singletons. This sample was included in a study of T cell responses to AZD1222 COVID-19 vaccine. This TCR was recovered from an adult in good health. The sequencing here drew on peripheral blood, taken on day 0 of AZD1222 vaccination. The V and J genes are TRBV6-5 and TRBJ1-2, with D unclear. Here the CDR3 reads CASGFAGYTF. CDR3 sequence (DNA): TGTGCCAGCGGATTCGCGGGCTACACCTTC.